What follows are 21 T cell receptor beta chains derived from one specimen sequenced in a study of T cells in Graves' hyperthyroidism and ophthalmopathy. Amplification yielded TCR beta CDR3 regions, with RNA transcripts as the source. When the TCR CDR3 underwent first-round RT-PCR, the HTBI primer set was used. TCRdb passed the multiplex PCR reads through MiXCR, listing each CDR3 protein once. The sample records 700,000 to 850,000 distinct CDR3 sequences, around 40% being singletons. The sequenced sample consisted of blood. The origin of the receptors is a woman between 40 and 50 years old with Graves' hyperthyroidism.

This clonotype appeared many times. V usage is TRBV7-2 and J usage is TRBJ2-7; TRBD2 is a possible D gene (6 bases). The ends were cut back, 7 bases at V and 5 bases at J, with 18 bases in the middle. This CDR3 has 14 residues. In germline, CDR1 is SGHTA, CDR2 FQGNSA. The chain's CDR3 is CASTLVGWEDEQYF. The CDR3 DNA is TGTGCCAGCACCCTCGTGGGGTGGGAGGACGAGCAGTACTTC.

This clonotype appeared a few times. The J gene is TRBJ2-7, the V gene TRBV4-1; D is perhaps TRBD2 (6 bases). This CDR3 spans 14 amino acids. Trimming removed 3 bases at V and 3 bases at J, with 12 bases between. Germline V gene lookup returns CDR1 MGHRA and CDR2 YSYEKL. The chain's CDR3 is CASSQRDGHYEQYF. The CDR3 bases are TGCGCCAGCAGCCAGCGGGACGGCCACTACGAGCAGTACTTC.

This chain uses TRBV6-5 with TRBJ1-5, with D tentatively TRBD1 (5 bases). V was shortened by 4 bases and J by 3 bases, with 13 bases between the two germline ends. Germline V gene lookup returns CDR1 MNHEY and CDR2 SVGAGI. The CDR3 covers 15 residues. As DNA, the CDR3 is TGTGCCAGCAGTTTATCCCCAGGGACCAATCAGCCCCAGCATTTT. Protein: CASSLSPGTNQPQHF.

The chain links TRBV20-1 to TRBJ1-2, with D possibly being TRBD1 (5 bases). Deletions cut 4 bases from V and 8 bases from J, with 11 bases between. There are 11 residues in the CDR3. Germline CDR1 DFQATT, CDR2 SNEGSKA (reference sequence). CDR3 protein: CSAMGERGYTF. In DNA form, the CDR3 reads TGCAGTGCTATGGGGGAGCGAGGCTACACCTTC.

This sequence joins TRBV2 and TRBJ1-5; 7 bases fit TRBD1. The V gene's germline CDR1 is SNHLY and CDR2 FYNNEI. The CDR3 is made up of 15 amino acids. CDR3 bases: TGTGCTAGAGATCGTAACAGGGGAAAGGAGCAGCCCCAGCATTTT. Amino acids: CARDRNRGKEQPQHF. Full variable domain (outside the CDR3, taken from reference TRBV2 and TRBJ1-5): EPEVTQTPSHQVTQMGQEVILRCVPISNHLYFYWYRQILGQKVEFLVSFYNNEISEKSEIFDDQFSVERPDGSNFTLKIRSTKLEDSAMYFCARDRNRGKEQPQHFGDGTRLSIL.

This clonotype was seen a few times. The junction departs from germline at one end; a sequencing error may be responsible. This rearrangement joins TRBV10-3 to TRBJ2-6, with 8 bases identical to TRBD1. CDR3 size: 13 residues. CDR1 and CDR2 from the germline V gene are ENHRY and SYGVKD. For the CDR3, the DNA is TGTGCCATCAGTGAGACAGGGGGCAACGTCCTGACTTTC. Amino acids: CAISETGGNVLTF.

This clonotype was recorded at least ten times. The gene calls are TRBV9 and TRBJ2-7; 9 bases align to TRBD2. CDR1 and CDR2 (germline): SGDLS, YYNGEE. The CDR3 covers 16 residues. V trimming: 3 bases; J trimming: 1 base; junction bases outside the gene matches: 8. The CDR3 bases are TGTGCCAGCAGCGCAGGGCCTAGCGGGGAATCCTACGAGCAGTACTTC. As protein: CASSAGPSGESYEQYF.

CDR3 bases: TGTGCCAGCAGTTCCTCGGGGGACCAGTACTTC. The encoded protein is CASSSSGDQYF. The chain joins TRBV27 to TRBJ2-5; D perhaps matches TRBD2 (6 bases). Deletions cut 4 bases from V and 10 bases from J, with 10 bases between. This CDR3 has 11 residues. Germline CDR1 is MNHEY and CDR2 is SMNVEV (reference sequence).

In the case of this clonotype: With a much larger clone just one base away, this may be a read error. V is TRBV12-3 or TRBV12-4 and J is TRBJ1-5, with 7 bases matching TRBD1. The CDR3 loop spans 14 amino acids. The V segment lost 5 bases and the J segment 1 base; nucleotides outside the gene matches: 2. The CDR3 DNA follows: TGTGCCAGCAGTGCGGGACAGAGCAATCAGCCCCAGCATTTT. Residues: CASSAGQSNQPQHF.

This clonotype has only a few counts. The rearrangement joins TRBV6-2 or TRBV6-3 to TRBJ1-2; D remains unclear. The germline V gene has CDR1 MNHEY and CDR2 SVGEGT. With 5 bases removed from V and 4 bases from J, the gap between germline ends came to 8 bases. CDR3 size: 12 residues. The CDR3 nucleotides read TGTGCCAGCAGTGAATTTGGCTATGGCTACACCTTC. It encodes CASSEFGYGYTF.

The chain is built from TRBV5-1 and TRBJ1-1; D might be TRBD1 (5 bases). V gave up 4 bases and J gave up 4 bases, with 20 bases separating them. The germline gives CDR1 SGHRS, CDR2 YFSETQ. This CDR3 has 16 residues. CDR3 residues: CASSPVVGRVPTEAFF. CDR3 nucleotides: TGCGCCAGCAGCCCGGTTGTGGGGCGAGTTCCCACTGAAGCTTTCTTT.

The chain recombines TRBV29-1 with TRBJ2-7; TRBD1 matches at 9 bases. The CDR3 loop spans 15 amino acids. Germline V gene lookup returns CDR1 SQVTM and CDR2 ANQGSEA. The V segment lost 3 bases and the J segment 2 bases; nucleotides outside the gene matches: 8. The DNA for the CDR3 is TGCAGCGTTGAGTCTGAGGGACAGGGAACCTACGAGCAGTACTTC. This translates into CSVESEGQGTYEQYF.

This clonotype came up many times. The V call is TRBV20-1, the J call TRBJ1-1, with 12 bases identical to TRBD1. The CDR3 covers 14 residues. J lost 10 bases, V lost 3 bases, and 9 bases had no gene match. Germline CDR1 and CDR2: DFQATT and SNEGSKA (reference sequence). CDR3 DNA sequence: TGCAGTGCTAGGGGACAGGGGGCGCGGGTCTCAGCTTTCTTT. It is translated as CSARGQGARVSAFF.

This sequence joins TRBV7-9 and TRBJ2-7, with TRBD2 matching over 7 bases. The CDR3 has 15 amino acids. J gave up 2 bases and V 1 base, and 5 bases lay outside the gene matches. In germline, CDR1 is SEHNR, CDR2 FQNEAQ (reference sequence). This CDR3 reads CASSLVMLAAYEQYF. Here the CDR3 DNA reads TGTGCCAGCAGCTTAGTAATGCTAGCGGCCTACGAGCAGTACTTC.

A word on this clonotype: One end of the junction varies from germline; a read error may be responsible. The V gene is TRBV7-2, the J gene TRBJ2-6; 7 bases match TRBD2. Germline CDR1 and CDR2: SGHTA and FQGNSA. There are 14 residues in the CDR3. CDR3 region: CASSPRTGGLPEAF. In nucleotides, the CDR3 is TGTGCCAGCAGCCCACGTACGGGGGGATTGCCTGAAGCTTTC.

This clonotype has a count of ten or more. The V and J genes are TRBV7-9 and TRBJ1-2; D is perhaps TRBD1 (5 bases). The germline V gene encodes CDR1 SEHNR and CDR2 FQNEAQ (reference sequence). The CDR3 is 15 amino acids. The V end was cut by 4 bases, the J end by 3 bases, with 15 bases between. CDR3 DNA sequence: TGTGCCAGCAGCTCCCGGGACCGAGGATACTATGGCTACACCTTC. This sequence encodes CASSSRDRGYYGYTF. The full variable domain, its missing parts supplied by reference TRBV7-9 and TRBJ1-2, is DTGVSQNPRHKITKRGQNVTFRCDPISEHNRLYWYRQTLGQGPEFLTYFQNEAQLEKSRLLSDRFSAERPKGSFSTLEIQRTEQGDSAMYLCASSSRDRGYYGYTFGSGTRLTVV.

In this sample, this clonotype turned up a few times. CDR3 nucleotide sequence: TGTGCCAGCAGTTGGTGGGGGACAGGGGGCGTCGGTGCTGGAAACACCATATATTTT. Amino acid sequence: CASSWWGTGGVGAGNTIYF. This chain connects TRBV7-9 to TRBJ1-3; 12 bases match TRBD1. V lost 6 bases, J lost 2 bases, and 14 bases stayed unmatched. The germline V gene encodes CDR1 SEHNR and CDR2 FQNEAQ (reference sequence). This CDR3 spans 19 amino acids.

The V call is TRBV20-1, the J call TRBJ2-7; TRBD2 agrees at 16 bases. The trim removed 5 bases at V and 5 bases at J, leaving 9 bases unmatched. From germline, CDR1 is DFQATT and CDR2 SNEGSKA (reference sequence). The CDR3 has 16 amino acids. The CDR3 sequence: CSAGAGGTSGRDEQYF. In DNA, the CDR3 is TGCAGTGCTGGAGCGGGGGGGACTAGCGGGAGGGACGAGCAGTACTTC.

About this clonotype: The junction departs from the called germline gene at one end, perhaps through a read error. The chain has TRBV19 and TRBJ1-1; D is ambiguous. The germline V gene encodes CDR1 LNHDA and CDR2 SQIVND (reference sequence). The CDR3 totals 12 residues. CDR3 in DNA: TGTGCCAGCAGTATGGGGTTAACTGAAGCTTCCTTT. This codes for CASSMGLTEASF.

The sample holds a few counts of this clonotype. This rearrangement joins TRBV5-1 to TRBJ1-4, with TRBD1 matching 8 bases. The CDR3 extends over 15 amino acids. CDR1 SGHRS and CDR2 YFSETQ come from the germline V gene. V shed 3 bases, J shed 2 bases, and the junction held 3 bases outside the gene matches. Here the CDR3 DNA reads TGCGCCAGCAGCTGGACAGGGTTGACTAATGAAAAACTGTTTTTT. It yields the protein CASSWTGLTNEKLFF.

This clonotype was seen only a few times. The germline gene is not matched at one end of the junction; a read error may be the cause. As DNA, the CDR3 is TGTGCCAGCAGTTACTCGACAGCGTGGAGCTCCTACGAGCAGTACTTC. Its translation: CASSYSTAWSSYEQYF. V is TRBV10-3 and J is TRBJ2-7, with D perhaps matching TRBD1 (5 bases). Germline V gene data show CDR1 as ENHRY and CDR2 as SYGVKD. This CDR3 is built from 16 residues.